This T cell receptor beta chain stems from a study of blood T cell repertoires in COVID-19 (TCRdb year 2020). Regarding the research as a whole: The collaborator samples originated in the United States, Italy and Spain and spanned the acute and convalescent phases of COVID-19. The dataset comprised deeply sampled blood TCRbeta repertoires from subjects exposed to, actively infected with, or recovered from COVID-19. The repertoires were released in a freely available public database intended as a resource for research on the immune response to SARS-CoV-2. Where HLA class I and class II types were available, the types were taken from metadata supplied by the sample provider, not from assay-based typing. The prospective study material was composed of cDNA or gDNA derived from T cells, B-cell-depleted T cells, or PBMCs. Samples were obtained from the ongoing ImmuneRACE study (first 160 participants) and from over 1,000 subjects provided by 6 global collaborators. A de-identified subject ID, COVID-19 status, age in years and sex were almost always included in the sample metadata. The study at large found these results: The quantity of clinical and demographic metadata differed by source and by participant and was supplied without curation.

About this clone itself: The specificity of this receptor is unknown. One base away there is no much larger clone; base qualities are not given.

Participants in the prospective study were aged roughly 18 to 90 years, lived in under 30 United States geographic areas, and enrolled through a virtual design. To assign participants to cohorts, the prospective study relied on clinical history that participants themselves reported in a screening survey and a study questionnaire. Mobile phlebotomists in the prospective study collected whole blood, serum and a nasopharyngeal or oropharyngeal swab from every participant. Prospective study participants could optionally give additional blood draws and questionnaires over a roughly 2-month period. Prospective study blood samples were shipped either frozen or at room temperature before DNA extraction. TCRbeta CDR3 regions were amplified from genomic DNA by means of the immunoSEQ Assay, a bias-controlled multiplex PCR. In the original analysis: The number of nucleated cells in each sample was estimated from the amplification of reference gene primers within the assay. Sequence reads were collapsed and filtered to measure the absolute abundance of every unique TCRbeta CDR3 rearrangement. For each sample, productive Simpson clonality was calculated as the square root of Simpson's diversity index across productive rearrangements. This is the immuneACCESS table as TCRdb keeps it, with only in-frame sequences that have V and J called. A part of the clones is gone; compared with another copy, unresolved V genes explain less than half, and the rest is unexplained. The DNA was the basis for D and trimming; V, J and clone size are from that table. The sample table contains approximately 150,000 clones; only one count was recorded for over 75% of them. The ten largest clones add up to 0.95% to 1.5% of the sample.

The germline V gene yields ENHRY for CDR1 and SYGVKD for CDR2. The CDR3 runs 12 residues from the cysteine to the phenylalanine. Here the CDR3 DNA is all that survives: 36 bases in frame from base 1. V was cut back by 7 bases and J by 4 bases, leaving a gap of 10 bases between them. The clonotype originates from a human donor with acute COVID-19. The donor label of this sample is uncertain. This chain is built from TRBV10-3 and TRBJ1-1, with TRBD1 as a weak D call on 5 bases. The sample consisted of PBMCs or T cells enriched from blood (not recorded which). For the CDR3, the sequence is CAITGGGTEAFF. Read as DNA, the sequence is TGTGCCATCACGGGGGGTGGCACTGAAGCTTTCTTT.